The clone carrying this T cell receptor beta chain has a handful of counts. Antigen specificity is unknown. These data originate in a study of CD8 T cells in ankylosing spondylitis. Regarding the study as a whole: Both synovial fluid and blood in reactive arthritis had previously been reported to carry some motif variants. In ankylosing spondylitis patients, matched synovial fluid reportedly showed significant enrichment of disease-linked clones.

TCRdb reprocessed the 5' RACE reads with MiXCR, giving one entry per CDR3 protein. This sample has 350,000 or so distinct CDR3 sequences; more than 9% occur once, and the top ten carry 9.1%. The TCR comes from a female donor with ankylosing spondylitis or in good health (not recorded which). The sequencing sample was made of blood, either unsorted or a sorted T cell fraction (not recorded which).

The DNA for the CDR3 is TGTGCCAGCAGTGTGGAGCTTTCGGGGGGGGTGAAGCAGTACTTC. This codes for CASSVELSGGVKQYF. The chain links TRBV2 to TRBJ2-7, with 8 bases aligning to TRBD2. Germline V lookup: CDR1 SNHLY, CDR2 FYNNEI. This CDR3 region has 15 residues. The junction had 13 bases not matched to a gene; V was cut back by 4 bases and J by 8 bases.